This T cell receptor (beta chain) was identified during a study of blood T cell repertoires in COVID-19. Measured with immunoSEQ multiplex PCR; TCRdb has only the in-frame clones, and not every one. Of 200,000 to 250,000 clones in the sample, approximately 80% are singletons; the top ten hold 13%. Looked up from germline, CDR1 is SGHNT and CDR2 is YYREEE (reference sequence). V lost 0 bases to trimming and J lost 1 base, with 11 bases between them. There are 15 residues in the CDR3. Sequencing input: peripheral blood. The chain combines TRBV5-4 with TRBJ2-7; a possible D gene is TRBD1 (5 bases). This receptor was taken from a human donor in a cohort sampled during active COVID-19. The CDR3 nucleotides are TGTGCCAGCAGCTTGGCGGCGACAGTTTCCTACGAGCAGTACTTC. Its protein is CASSLAATVSYEQYF.